The entry that follows covers one TCR beta chain sequence. This sample was taken from a study of OX40 agonist ivuxolimab in advanced cancers. Germline CDR1 and CDR2: SGHRS and YFSETQ. The V gene end was trimmed by 4 bases and the J gene end by 8 bases; junction bases not matched to a gene: 10. CDR3 length equals 14 residues. Profiled with immunoSEQ multiplex PCR; TCRdb holds only in-frame clones, not every one. The table lists fewer than 80,000 clones, 75% to 80% of them singletons, with 1.6% in the top ten. Material: CD4+ or CD8+ T cells sorted from blood, obtained in a trial of the OX40 agonist ivuxolimab. This clonotype originated in an adult with an advanced solid tumor such as melanoma, head and neck, liver or kidney cancer. The V gene is TRBV5-1, the J gene TRBJ2-5; 8 bases fit TRBD1. The CDR3 DNA reads as TGCGCCAGCAGCCCAGGACAGGGTCGTGGAACCCAGTACTTC. It translates to CASSPGQGRGTQYF.